This record looks at one T cell receptor (beta chain) sequence and its context. The target antigen is unknown. Germline CDR1 is LGHDT and CDR2 is YNNKEL (reference sequence). The CDR3 consists of 18 residues. V shed 0 bases, J shed 4 bases, and the junction held 7 bases outside the gene matches. These data are taken from a study of CD8 T cells in ankylosing spondylitis. Construction of TCR beta libraries was performed using quantitative 5'-RACE with molecular barcodes. TCRdb processed the 5' RACE reads anew with MiXCR; each CDR3 protein has one entry. This table holds about 450,000 distinct CDR3 sequences, about 24% found once. Notes on the study in general: The study identified a TCR beta motif of several highly homologous variants that appeared characteristic of ankylosing spondylitis blood. Reportedly, disease-linked clones are significantly enriched in ankylosing spondylitis patients' matched synovial fluid. Earlier work had already found some motif variants in reactive arthritis synovial fluid and blood.

The sequence came from a male donor with ankylosing spondylitis. V gene TRBV3-1 combines with J gene TRBJ2-1; 12 bases are shared with TRBD2. The sample taken for sequencing was blood, either unsorted or a sorted T cell fraction (not recorded which). The CDR3 DNA follows: TGTGCCAGCAGCCAAGACCCCCCTAGCGGGAGGGCTTACAATGAGCAGTTCTTC. It is translated as CASSQDPPSGRAYNEQFF.